A single sample is the source of the 16 T cell receptor beta chains below, sequenced in a study of CD8 T cells in ankylosing spondylitis. TCRdb reprocessed the 5' RACE reads with MiXCR, giving one entry per CDR3 protein. The repertoire consists of a few hundred thousand distinct CDR3 sequences, with about a sixth occurring once and the leading ten covering around a third. The material sequenced was blood, either unsorted or a sorted T cell fraction (not recorded which). All receptors come from a male donor with ankylosing spondylitis or in good health (not recorded which).

V gene TRBV7-8 combines with J gene TRBJ2-7; TRBD1 is a possible D gene (6 bases). V shed 4 bases and J shed 3 bases, with 19 bases lying between them. Germline CDR1 and CDR2: SGHVS and FQNEAQ. This CDR3 contains 16 residues. CDR3 nucleotide sequence: TGTGCCAGCAGCTCCCCGGATTCCGGGACAAGCTACGAGCAGTACTTC. This gives the protein CASSSPDSGTSYEQYF. Full variable domain (outside the CDR3, taken from reference TRBV7-8 and TRBJ2-7): GAGVSQSPRYKVAKRGQDVALRCDPISGHVSLFWYQQALGQGPEFLTYFQNEAQLDKSGLPSDRFFAERPEGSVSTLKIQRTQQEDSAVYLCASSSPDSGTSYEQYFGPGTRLTVT.

The genes are TRBV27 and TRBJ2-1; TRBD2 matches 11 bases. The V gene's germline CDR1 is MNHEY and CDR2 SMNVEV (reference sequence). This CDR3 contains 15 residues. J lost 5 bases, V lost 4 bases, and 4 bases had no gene match. CDR3 residues: CASSSGLAVNNEQFF. The CDR3 DNA reads TGTGCCAGCAGTTCGGGACTAGCGGTAAACAATGAGCAGTTCTTC.

The rearrangement links TRBV7-9 to TRBJ2-7; no firm D call. The length of the CDR3 is 13 residues. V shed 3 bases and J shed 6 bases, with 12 bases lying between them. Germline CDR1 is SEHNR and CDR2 is FQNEAQ (reference sequence). The DNA for the CDR3 is TGTGCCAGCAGCTTTCTCTCGTCAGGCGAGCAGTACTTC. This codes for CASSFLSSGEQYF.

This clonotype has only a few counts. The J gene is TRBJ1-1, the V gene TRBV29-1, with a tentative D call TRBD1 (5 bases). V was trimmed by 6 bases and J by 1 base, leaving 15 bases between them. The CDR3 sequence is 14 residues long. The germline CDR1 and CDR2 sequences are SQVTM and ANQGSEA. The CDR3 here is CSVVPGTANTEAFF. The CDR3 region has the DNA TGCAGCGTCGTCCCCGGGACGGCGAACACTGAAGCTTTCTTT.

The chain links TRBV12-3 or TRBV12-4 to TRBJ2-3; no clear D. The V end was cut by 6 bases, the J end by 4 bases, with 14 bases between. This CDR3 has 14 amino acids. The CDR3 loop is CASSGAFSSDTQYF. Written as DNA, the CDR3 is TGTGCCAGCAGCGGTGCGTTTTCGTCAGATACGCAGTATTTT.

The chain joins TRBV7-2 to TRBJ2-7; D gene uncertain. V was trimmed by 5 bases and J by 6 bases, leaving 11 bases between them. The CDR3 has 12 amino acids. Germline assignment: CDR1 SGHTA and CDR2 FQGNSA. CDR3 coding DNA: TGTGCCAGCAGCCCCCACTCGGGCGAGCAGTACTTC. Translated: CASSPHSGEQYF.

This chain links TRBV12-3 or TRBV12-4 with TRBJ2-7; possible D gene TRBD2, 5 bases. The CDR3 loop spans 12 amino acids. V gave up 7 bases and J gave up 7 bases, with 14 bases separating them. This chain's CDR3 is CASTSGILEQYF. For the CDR3, the DNA is TGTGCCAGCACCTCCGGGATTCTGGAGCAGTACTTC.

This clonotype was seen repeatedly, ten times or more. The chain links TRBV7-9 to TRBJ2-3; 8 positions match TRBD2. After removal of 5 bases from V and 6 bases from J, the junction contained 13 bases not matched to a gene. CDR1 and CDR2 from the germline V gene are SEHNR and FQNEAQ (reference sequence). CDR3 length equals 16 residues. Written as DNA, the CDR3 is TGTGCCAGCAGCGCTCGACTAGCGCCCGCGGGGGATACGCAGTATTTT. The encoded protein is CASSARLAPAGDTQYF.

The CDR3 DNA is TGTGCCAGCAGCTTAGAGTGGGGAGCCGGAGATACGCAGTATTTT. Translating gives CASSLEWGAGDTQYF. The V call is TRBV7-6, the J call TRBJ2-3; TRBD2 is a possible D gene (5 bases). CDR1 and CDR2 (germline): SGHVS, FNYEAQ. V shed 1 base and J shed 5 bases, with 13 bases lying between them. The CDR3 has 15 residues.

This clonotype showed up just a few times. The chain joins TRBV4-1 to TRBJ2-1; TRBD2 matches 7 bases. The germline CDR1 and CDR2 sequences are MGHRA and YSYEKL. This CDR3 has 14 residues. The V segment lost 7 bases and the J segment 3 bases; nucleotides outside the gene matches: 6. The CDR3 region has the DNA TGCGCCAGCAAACCGGGGGGAGTCTACAATGAGCAGTTCTTC. It translates to CASKPGGVYNEQFF.

The V gene is TRBV10-2, the J gene TRBJ2-7; D call uncertain. The CDR3 length is 14 residues. Germline V gene sequence: CDR1 WSHSY, CDR2 SAAADI. The V end lost 3 bases, the J end lost 4 bases, and 13 bases lay between the germline ends. The CDR3, as DNA: TGCGCCAGCAGTGATGGTCCCGTCTCATACGAGCAGTACTTC. Translation gives CASSDGPVSYEQYF.

The V gene is TRBV10-1, the J gene TRBJ2-3; unclear D gene. The germline V and J ends were trimmed by 3 bases and 2 bases, with 9 bases remaining between them. The germline gives CDR1 WNHNN, CDR2 SYGVQD (reference sequence). This CDR3 contains 14 residues. The CDR3: CASSDGRTTDTQYF. In nucleotides, the CDR3 is TGCGCCAGCAGTGATGGGCGGACCACAGATACGCAGTATTTT.

J is TRBJ2-1 and V is TRBV4-3; the match to TRBD2 covers 10 bases. With V trimmed by 2 bases and J by 4 bases, 11 bases remained unmatched. Germline V gene sequence: CDR1 LGHNA, CDR2 YSLEER. This CDR3 region has 18 residues. CDR3 in DNA: TGCGCCAGCAGCCAATATACCGAGACTAGCGGGCCGTACAATGAGCAGTTCTTC. Amino acid sequence: CASSQYTETSGPYNEQFF.

Concerning this clonotype: Here the CDR3 omits its conserved ending phenylalanine or tryptophan, so a read error is the likely source. This rearrangement joins TRBV29-1 to TRBJ2-7; D is undetermined. Trimming took 4 bases from V and 1 from J, leaving 14 bases between them. Germline CDR1 is SQVTM and CDR2 is ANQGSEA. This CDR3 contains 14 residues. The chain's CDR3 is CSVGSDGVSYEQYI. The CDR3 DNA follows: TGCAGCGTTGGAAGTGATGGGGTTTCCTACGAGCAGTACATC.

The chain employs TRBV4-2 and TRBJ2-7, with TRBD2 matching over 11 bases. CDR1 and CDR2 (germline): LGHNA, YNFKEQ. The J segment lost 4 bases and the V segment lost 1 base, leaving 9 bases of the junction unmatched. This CDR3 has 17 residues. The CDR3 loop reads CASSQALGTSGFYEQYF. The DNA for the CDR3 is TGTGCCAGCAGCCAAGCCCTTGGGACTAGCGGATTTTACGAGCAGTACTTC.

The rearrangement joins TRBV7-2 to TRBJ2-1, with D perhaps matching TRBD1 (6 bases). Germline assignment: CDR1 SGHTA and CDR2 FQGNSA. This CDR3 has 13 amino acids. V lost 7 bases, J lost 3 bases, and 10 bases lay in between. The CDR3, as DNA: TGTGCCAGCATGAACAGGGTCTACAATGAGCAGTTCTTC. Translating it yields CASMNRVYNEQFF. The full variable domain, with the rest looked up from reference TRBV7-2 and TRBJ2-1, is GAGVSQSPSNKVTEKGKDVELRCDPISGHTALYWYRQSLGQGLEFLIYFQGNSAPDKSGLPSDRFSAERTGGSVSTLTIQRTQQEDSAVYLCASMNRVYNEQFFGPGTRLTVL.